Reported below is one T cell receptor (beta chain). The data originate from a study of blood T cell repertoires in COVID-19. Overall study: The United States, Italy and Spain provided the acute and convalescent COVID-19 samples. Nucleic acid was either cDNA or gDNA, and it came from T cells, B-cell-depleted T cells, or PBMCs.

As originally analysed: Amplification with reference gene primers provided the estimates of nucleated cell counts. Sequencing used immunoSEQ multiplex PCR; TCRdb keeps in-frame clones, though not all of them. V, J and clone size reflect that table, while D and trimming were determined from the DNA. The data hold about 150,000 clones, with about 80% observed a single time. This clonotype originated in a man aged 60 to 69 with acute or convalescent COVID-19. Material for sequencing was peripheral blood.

The CDR3: CASSPRTGGGGTEAFF. The CDR3 nucleotides read TGTGCCAGCTCACCACGTACGGGGGGCGGGGGTACTGAAGCTTTCTTT. The chain is built from TRBV18 and TRBJ1-1, with D perhaps TRBD1 (6 bases). CDR3 length: 16 residues. Germline V gene sequence: CDR1 KGHSH, CDR2 LQKENI. V was pared by 1 base and J by 5 bases, with 17 bases between.